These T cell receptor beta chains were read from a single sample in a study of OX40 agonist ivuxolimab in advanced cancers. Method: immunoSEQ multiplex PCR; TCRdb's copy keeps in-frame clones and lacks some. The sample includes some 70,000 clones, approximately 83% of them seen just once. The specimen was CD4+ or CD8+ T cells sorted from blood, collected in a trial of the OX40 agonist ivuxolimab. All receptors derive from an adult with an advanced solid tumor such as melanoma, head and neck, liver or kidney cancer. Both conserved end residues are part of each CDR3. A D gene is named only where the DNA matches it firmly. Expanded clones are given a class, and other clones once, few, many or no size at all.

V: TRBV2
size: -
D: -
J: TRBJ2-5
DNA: TGTGCCAGCAGTGAACGGCGACAAGAGACCCAGTACTTC
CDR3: CASSERRQETQYF

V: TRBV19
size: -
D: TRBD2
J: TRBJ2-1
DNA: TGTGCCAGTACCCCAAGCCAAGCGGGATACAATGAGCAGTTCTTC
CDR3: CASTPSQAGYNEQFF

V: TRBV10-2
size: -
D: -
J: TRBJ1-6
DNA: TGCGCCAGCAGTGTTGGGACGGCTAATTCACCCCTCCACTTT
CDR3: CASSVGTANSPLHF

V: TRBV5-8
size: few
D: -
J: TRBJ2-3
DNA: TGTGCCAGCAGCTTGGCGGCGACAACAGATACGCAGTATTTT
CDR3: CASSLAATTDTQYF

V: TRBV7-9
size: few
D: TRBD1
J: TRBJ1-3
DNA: TGTGCCAGCAGCCCCACACAGGGGGCTTCTTCTGGAAACACCATATATTTT
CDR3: CASSPTQGASSGNTIYF

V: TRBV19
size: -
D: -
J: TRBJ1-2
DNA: TGTGCCAGTAGATCCCCCGGCACCTATGGCTACACCTTC
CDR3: CASRSPGTYGYTF

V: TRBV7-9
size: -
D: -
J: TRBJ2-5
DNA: TGTGCCAGCAGCTTTCCGACAGGTCAAGAGACCCAGTACTTC
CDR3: CASSFPTGQETQYF

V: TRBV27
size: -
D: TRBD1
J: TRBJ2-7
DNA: TGTGCCAGCAGTGTGGGACAGGGGAGCGACGAGCAGTACTTC
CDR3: CASSVGQGSDEQYF

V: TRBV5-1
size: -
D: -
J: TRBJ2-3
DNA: TGCGCCAGCAGCTTGGTGGCAGGGACAGATACGCAGTATTTT
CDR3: CASSLVAGTDTQYF

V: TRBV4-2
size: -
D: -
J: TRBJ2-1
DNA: TGTGCCAGCAGCCAAGATTCCAGCGGGTTGCAATCCTCCTACAATGAGCAGTTCTTC
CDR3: CASSQDSSGLQSSYNEQFF

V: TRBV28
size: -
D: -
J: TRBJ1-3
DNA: TGTGCCAGCAGTAAAGTTATGGGCTGGCTGCCCTCTGGAAACACCATATATTTT
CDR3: CASSKVMGWLPSGNTIYF